This T cell receptor beta chain came from a study of regulatory T cells in long-lasting Graves disease. Study findings and constraints: Those with persistent disease had in common more public clonotypes (more than 2,500) than new patients (approximately 990).

CDR1 is LNHDA and CDR2 is SQIVND in the germline V gene (reference sequence). The CDR3 is 14 amino acids. V shed 6 bases, J shed 8 bases, and the junction held 8 bases outside the gene matches. The time point here: newly diagnosed GD, antithyroid drugs for less than 3 months. After RNA was extracted from PBMCs, the TCR library was made from it. Arm-PCR with iRepertoire HTBI primers amplified the CDR3 regions for these TCR beta libraries. TCRdb independently ran MiXCR on the multiplex PCR reads; one entry per CDR3 protein. The table includes a few hundred thousand distinct CDR3 sequences, 15% detected once. This clonotype was recorded a few times. The antigen remains undetermined. The same data also went into a second study, on T cells in Graves' hyperthyroidism and ophthalmopathy. From that report: Stable hyperthyroidism: no ophthalmopathy progression over 18 months of follow-up. HTBI primers were the set used in a first-round RT-PCR of the TCR CDR3. A model of 13 V-J features distinguished ophthalmopathy from stable hyperthyroidism.

The chain couples TRBV19 to TRBJ2-1, with TRBD2 matching over 9 bases. Source: peripheral blood mononuclear cells (PBMCs), taken at new diagnosis, from a patient treated with antithyroid drugs. This sequence was found in a woman aged 35 to 49 with Graves disease. For the CDR3, the DNA is TGTGCCAGTAGAGCTAGCGGGATAGGCGATGAGCAGTTCTTC. Translating it yields CASRASGIGDEQFF.